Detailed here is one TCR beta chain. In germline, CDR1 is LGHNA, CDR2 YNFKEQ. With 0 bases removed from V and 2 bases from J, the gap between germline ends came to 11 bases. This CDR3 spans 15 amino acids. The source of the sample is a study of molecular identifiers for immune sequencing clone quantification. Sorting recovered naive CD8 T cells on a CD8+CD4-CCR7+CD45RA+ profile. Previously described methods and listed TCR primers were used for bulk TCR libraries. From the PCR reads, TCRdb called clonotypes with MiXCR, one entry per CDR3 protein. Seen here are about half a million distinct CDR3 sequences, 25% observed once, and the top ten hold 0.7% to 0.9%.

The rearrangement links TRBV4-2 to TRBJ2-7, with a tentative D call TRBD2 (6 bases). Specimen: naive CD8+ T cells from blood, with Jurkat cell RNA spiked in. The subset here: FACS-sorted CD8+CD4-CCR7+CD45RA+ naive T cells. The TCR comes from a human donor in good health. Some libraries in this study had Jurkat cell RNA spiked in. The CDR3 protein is CASSQDVGGPYEQYF. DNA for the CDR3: TGTGCCAGCAGCCAAGATGTGGGGGGACCCTACGAGCAGTACTTC.